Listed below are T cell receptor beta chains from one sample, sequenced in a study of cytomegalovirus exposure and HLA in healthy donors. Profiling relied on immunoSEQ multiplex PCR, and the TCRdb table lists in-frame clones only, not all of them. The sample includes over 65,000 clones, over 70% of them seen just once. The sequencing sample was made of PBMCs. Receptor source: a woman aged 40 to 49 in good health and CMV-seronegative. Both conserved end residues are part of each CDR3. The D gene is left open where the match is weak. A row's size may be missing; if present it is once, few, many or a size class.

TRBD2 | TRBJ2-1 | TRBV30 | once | CACTHRASGSYNEQFF | TGTGCCTGCACCCACCGGGCTAGCGGGAGTTACAATGAGCAGTTCTTC
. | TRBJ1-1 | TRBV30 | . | CAWRLDRNTEAFF | TGTGCCTGGAGACTGGACAGAAACACTGAAGCTTTCTTT
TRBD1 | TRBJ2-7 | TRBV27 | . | CASSVDRRRLYEQYF | TGTGCCAGCAGTGTGGACAGGCGCCGGCTCTACGAGCAGTACTTC
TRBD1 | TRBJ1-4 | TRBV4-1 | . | CASSQVLTGSNEKLFF | TGCGCCAGCAGCCAAGTTCTGACAGGGAGTAATGAAAAACTGTTTTTT
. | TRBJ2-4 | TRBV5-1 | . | CASSLAGGSQNIQYF | TGCGCCAGCAGCTTGGCTGGGGGCAGCCAAAACATTCAGTACTTC
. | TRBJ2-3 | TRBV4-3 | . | CASSQVYGSPTDTQYF | TGCGCCAGCAGCCAAGTCTACGGGAGTCCCACAGATACGCAGTATTTT
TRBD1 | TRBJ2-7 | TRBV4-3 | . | CASSQEGDSSYEQYF | TGCGCCAGCAGCCAAGAAGGGGACAGCTCCTACGAGCAGTACTTC
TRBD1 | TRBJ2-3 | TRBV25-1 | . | CASSAPGTGTDTQYF | TGTGCCAGCAGTGCGCCGGGGACAGGGACAGATACGCAGTATTTT
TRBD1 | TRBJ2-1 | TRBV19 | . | CASSDPGGPNEQFF | TGTGCCAGTAGTGACCCAGGGGGCCCCAATGAGCAGTTCTTC
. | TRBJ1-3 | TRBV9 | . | CASSVAPGRALSGNTIYF | TGTGCCAGCAGCGTAGCCCCCGGCAGGGCGTTGTCTGGAAACACCATATATTTT
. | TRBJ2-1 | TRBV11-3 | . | CASSPRAQSALNEQFF | TGTGCCAGCAGCCCCCGCGCTCAGAGCGCTCTCAATGAGCAGTTCTTC
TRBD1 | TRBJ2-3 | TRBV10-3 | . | CAISAGTGGATDTQYF | TGTGCCATCAGTGCAGGGACAGGGGGGGCCACAGATACGCAGTATTTT
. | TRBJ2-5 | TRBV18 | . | CASSLSRGNAGETQYF | TGTGCCAGCTCACTGAGTCGAGGGAACGCTGGAGAGACCCAGTACTTC
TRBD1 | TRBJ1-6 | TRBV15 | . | CATEDVRDRDNSPLHF | TGTGCCACCGAGGATGTCCGGGACAGGGACAATTCACCCCTCCACTTT
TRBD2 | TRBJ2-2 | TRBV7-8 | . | CASSLVERGYTGELFF | TGTGCCAGCAGCTTAGTAGAGCGGGGGTACACCGGGGAGCTGTTTTTT
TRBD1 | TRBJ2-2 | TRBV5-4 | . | CASSPGGHGELFF | TGTGCCAGCAGCCCAGGGGGTCACGGGGAGCTGTTTTTT
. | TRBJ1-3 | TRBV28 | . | CASTHRASGNTIYF | TGTGCCAGTACCCACAGAGCCTCTGGAAACACCATATATTTT
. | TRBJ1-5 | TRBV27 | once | CASRQAYSNQPQHF | TGTGCCAGCAGACAGGCCTATAGCAATCAGCCCCAGCATTTT
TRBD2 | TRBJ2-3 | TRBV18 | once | CASSPLSFPLAGGSSTDTQYF | TGTGCCAGCTCACCACTTTCATTCCCCCTAGCGGGGGGGTCTAGCACAGATACGCAGTATTTT
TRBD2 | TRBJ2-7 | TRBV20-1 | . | CSAVGTSKQYF | TGCAGTGCGGTTGGGACTAGCAAGCAGTACTTC
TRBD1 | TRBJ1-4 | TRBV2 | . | CASSYRDRENEKLFF | TGTGCCAGCAGTTACCGGGACAGAGAAAATGAAAAACTGTTTTTT
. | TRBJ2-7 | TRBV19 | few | CASSPGGSYEQYF | TGTGCCAGTAGCCCTGGCGGATCCTACGAGCAGTACTTC
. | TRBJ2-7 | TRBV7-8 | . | CARASRAGPSSYEQYF | TGTGCCAGAGCTTCGAGGGCAGGACCAAGCTCCTACGAGCAGTACTTC
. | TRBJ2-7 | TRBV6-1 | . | CASSEFPSGNQYEQYF | TGTGCCAGCAGTGAATTCCCGTCAGGAAACCAGTACGAGCAGTACTTC
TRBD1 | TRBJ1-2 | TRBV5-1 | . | CASSFYSGTGGGGGYTF | TGCGCCAGCAGCTTCTACTCCGGGACAGGGGGCGGTGGTGGCTACACCTTC
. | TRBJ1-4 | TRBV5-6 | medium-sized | CASSLDEETGSEKLFF | TGTGCCAGCAGCTTGGACGAGGAAACAGGATCTGAAAAACTGTTTTTT
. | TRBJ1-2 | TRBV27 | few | CASNRSIPGSLENGYTF | TGTGCCAGCAACCGATCCATTCCCGGGTCCCTTGAAAATGGCTACACCTTC
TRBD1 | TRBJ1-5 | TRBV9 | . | CASSPTGQGDQPQHF | TGTGCCAGCAGCCCCACGGGACAGGGAGATCAGCCCCAGCATTTT
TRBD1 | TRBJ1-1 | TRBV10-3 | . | CAITDRGGTEAFF | TGTGCCATCACCGACAGGGGAGGGACTGAAGCTTTCTTT
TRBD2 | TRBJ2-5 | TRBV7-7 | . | CASSTRPSRTSGKETQYF | TGTGCCAGCAGCACCCGCCCGAGTCGGACTAGCGGAAAAGAGACCCAGTACTTC
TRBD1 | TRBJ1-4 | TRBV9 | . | CASSVGQGVEKLFF | TGTGCCAGCAGCGTAGGGCAGGGGGTGGAAAAACTGTTTTTT
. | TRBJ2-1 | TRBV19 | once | CASSISRTGYSEQFF | TGTGCCAGTAGTATTAGTCGGACGGGGTATAGTGAGCAGTTCTTC
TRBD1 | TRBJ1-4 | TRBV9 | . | CASSVAGQQGAGEKLFF | TGTGCCAGCAGCGTAGCTGGGCAACAGGGGGCAGGGGAAAAACTGTTTTTT
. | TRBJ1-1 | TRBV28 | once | CASRGHVEAFF | TGTGCCAGCAGGGGGCACGTGGAAGCTTTCTTT
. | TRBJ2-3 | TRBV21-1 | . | CASSKDGSGEITDTQYF | TGTGCCAGCAGCAAAGATGGGAGCGGGGAAATCACAGATACGCAGTATTTT
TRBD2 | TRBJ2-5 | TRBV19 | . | CASSIVAGEGTQYF | TGTGCCAGTAGTATAGTCGCGGGAGAAGGGACCCAGTACTTC
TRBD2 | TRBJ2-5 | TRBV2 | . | CATASGTEETQYF | TGTGCCACCGCCAGCGGGACTGAAGAGACCCAGTACTTC
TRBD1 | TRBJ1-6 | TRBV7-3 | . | CASSSTGGYSPLHF | TGTGCCAGCAGCTCGACAGGGGGGTATTCACCCCTCCACTTT
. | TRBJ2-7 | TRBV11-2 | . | CASSLAGPYEQYF | TGTGCCAGCAGCTTGGCAGGCCCCTACGAGCAGTACTTC
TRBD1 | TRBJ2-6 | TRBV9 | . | CASSAGGGTGGFGANVLTF | TGTGCCAGCAGCGCCGGAGGGGGGACAGGGGGCTTTGGGGCCAACGTCCTGACTTTC
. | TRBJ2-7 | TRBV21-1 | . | CASSKALSGEKSYEQYF | TGTGCCAGCAGCAAAGCGCTTTCGGGGGAAAAATCCTACGAGCAGTACTTC
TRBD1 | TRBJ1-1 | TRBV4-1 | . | CASSQGGQLNTEAFF | TGCGCCAGCAGCCAAGGGGGACAGTTGAACACTGAAGCTTTCTTT
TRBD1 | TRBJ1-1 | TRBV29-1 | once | CSVTGLNTEAFF | TGCAGCGTGACAGGGTTAAACACTGAAGCTTTCTTT
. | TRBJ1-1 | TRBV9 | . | CASSPSEGANTEAFF | TGTGCCAGCAGCCCGAGTGAGGGCGCAAACACTGAAGCTTTCTTT
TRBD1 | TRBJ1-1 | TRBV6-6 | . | CASSSTGGEAFF | TGTGCCAGCAGTTCGACAGGGGGTGAAGCTTTCTTT
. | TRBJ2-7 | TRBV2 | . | CASSGGVLYEQYF | TGTGCCAGCAGTGGGGGAGTGCTCTACGAGCAGTACTTC
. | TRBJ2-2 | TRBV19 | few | CASSITGLGTGELFF | TGTGCCAGTAGTATCACAGGGTTGGGCACCGGGGAGCTGTTTTTT